The 6 T cell receptor beta chains given below trace back to one sample, sequenced in a study of blood T cell repertoires in COVID-19. Clones were read by immunoSEQ multiplex PCR, and TCRdb kept only the in-frame ones, dropping some. The data contain about 41,000 clones, around 81% of them singletons. The sample taken for sequencing was peripheral blood. Every receptor here comes from an elderly woman with acute or convalescent COVID-19.

The V and J genes are TRBV7-3 and TRBJ1-3; possibly TRBD1 for D (6 bases). The germline V and J ends were trimmed by 5 bases and 4 bases, with 15 bases remaining between them. Looked up from germline, CDR1 is SGHTA and CDR2 is FQGTGA. This CDR3 has 15 amino acids. The CDR3 DNA follows: TGTGCCAGCAGCCAAGCGGGGGGCGCGGGAAACACCATATATTTT. This translates into CASSQAGGAGNTIYF.

The chain joins TRBV7-9 to TRBJ1-1; 9 nucleotides agree with TRBD1. The CDR3 is made up of 19 amino acids. V lost 1 base, J lost 3 bases, and 15 bases stayed unmatched. Germline V gene data show CDR1 as SEHNR and CDR2 as FQNEAQ (reference sequence). The CDR3 DNA reads TGTGCCAGCAGCTTAGGCTCAGTTAGGGACAGGGCTCGAGACACTGAAGCTTTCTTT. This sequence encodes CASSLGSVRDRARDTEAFF. Combining the CDR3 with reference TRBV7-9 and TRBJ1-1 gives the whole variable domain DTGVSQNPRHKITKRGQNVTFRCDPISEHNRLYWYRQTLGQGPEFLTYFQNEAQLEKSRLLSDRFSAERPKGSFSTLEIQRTEQGDSAMYLCASSLGSVRDRARDTEAFFGQGTRLTVV.

V and J are TRBV29-1 and TRBJ1-1; TRBD1 matches 8 bases. Germline CDR1 SQVTM, CDR2 ANQGSEA. This CDR3 contains 17 residues. The junction had 18 bases not matched to a gene; V was cut back by 3 bases and J by 6 bases. The CDR3 DNA sequence: TGCAGCGTTGATTTTTTGACAGGGGATGGCTTTGCCGCTGAAGCTTTCTTT. Translated, it gives CSVDFLTGDGFAAEAFF.

The rearrangement uses TRBV7-9 and TRBJ2-5; possibly TRBD2 for D (5 bases). CDR1 and CDR2 from the germline V gene are SEHNR and FQNEAQ (reference sequence). The V end was cut by 5 bases, the J end by 7 bases, with 20 bases between. This CDR3 spans 15 amino acids. The CDR3 is CASSPIDGGFGTQYF. The CDR3 DNA sequence: TGTGCCAGCAGCCCTATTGACGGCGGGTTCGGGACCCAGTACTTC.

This clone was counted only a few times. The CDR3 DNA reads TGTGCCAGCAGAAAAGGGGACTTCCGAGGGGCAGATACGCAGTATTTT. Residues: CASRKGDFRGADTQYF. The rearrangement uses TRBV27 and TRBJ2-3, with a possible D match to TRBD2 (6 bases). The CDR3 spans 16 residues. Trimming took off 6 bases at V and 4 bases at J, with 20 bases between the two ends. The germline CDR1 and CDR2 sequences are MNHEY and SMNVEV (reference sequence).

V usage is TRBV23-1 and J usage is TRBJ1-1, with 9 bases that match TRBD1. TRBV23-1 carries the ORF label, with uncertain function. The CDR3 is 14 amino acids. V gave up 2 bases and J gave up 8 bases; unmatched junction bases: 6. The CDR3 region has the DNA TGCGCCAGCAGTCAACGGACAGGGGAGAACGAAGCTTTCTTT. It specifies CASSQRTGENEAFF.